This T cell receptor beta chain derives from a study of shared clonotypes between healthy human individuals (TCRdb year 2020). Regarding the complete study: A few men and two women, aged 18 to 49 years, made up the cohort. For each donor, three plates each were used for CD4 naive and CD4 memory, two plates were used for CD8 naive, and one plate was used for CD8 memory. To estimate repertoire size and how much clonotype sharing occurs between individuals, the study deeply sequenced the blood TCR repertoires of about five healthy adults. To increase sequencing depth and limit assay-specific biases, different laboratories used diverse techniques to prepare libraries and sequence TCR repertoires. Between about 0.94 and 8.9 billion PBMCs per donor were obtained by leukapheresis. The full study reports these points: About 5% of naive CD4, 3.5% of naive CD8, approximately 2% of memory CD4, and approximately 0.4% of memory CD8 clonotypes were shared across several donors. Sampling was restricted to blood, and TCR repertoires in tissues likely differ from the TCR repertoires found in blood. Estimated clonotype richness was generally larger for naive than for memory subsets. Compared with non-shared clonotypes, the clonotypes found in all four sorted-subset donors had higher generation probabilities. Rarefaction of sorted-subset datasets indicated incomplete sequencing despite the large sequencing depth. Because the study included a small number of donors, the genetic and exposure-history diversity represented was limited. Pairwise subsampling indicated that sequencing depth was expected to affect the degree of clonotype sharing among donors.

CD8 naive samples consisted of CD45RO-negative cells that were positively selected for CCR7, yielding a CD45RA+CCR7+ population without TemRA cells. The donors were healthy, HIV-negative adults with no recently reported acute infections or vaccinations. Only Caucasian adults living in Nashville, Tennessee, USA were represented among the donors. After blood collection by leukapheresis, PBMCs were isolated using Ficoll-Histopaque density gradient centrifugation and then cryopreserved in the vapor phase of liquid nitrogen. Analytical flow cytometry was used to check the purity and quantity of each magnetically sorted T cell population. Genomic DNA was isolated from each sorted fraction and quantified by UV absorbance on a Nanodrop 2000c. As to this clone: Its antigen remains unidentified. It has no much larger one-base neighbor in the sample; base qualities were not kept. Other DNA sequences in this specimen translate into the identical CDR3.

Reading from cysteine to phenylalanine, the CDR3 counts 13 amino acids. CDR3 DNA is the only sequence kept; it has 39 bases, read in frame from the first base. V loses 2 bases, J loses 2 bases, and the germline ends lie 6 bases apart. From a lookup of the germline V gene (reference sequence), CDR1 and CDR2 are MNHEY and SMNVEV. Using the deep immunoSEQ assay, multiplex PCR amplified TCR CDR3 regions from genomic DNA. Extracted genomic DNA from each cell subset was distributed evenly across all wells of several immunoSEQ 96-well plates, and each plate was treated as a replicate. Each replicate PCR for sorted subsets received around 200 ng genomic DNA, equal to roughly 33,000 T cell genomes. Purified libraries were quantified with a Qubit 3.0 fluorometer, sized on a Bioanalyzer 2100, and re-quantified with the KAPA Library Quantification kit. Every immunoSEQ 96-well plate was sequenced on a dedicated single-read 150-cycle Illumina NextSeq 550 flow cell. Under the source paper's analysis protocol: The immunoSEQ output contained only junctional sequences without quality scores, so filtering could not match that applied to full-length reads. Sequences were annotated with PyIR, a Python wrapper for IgBLAST v1.9, and V/J genes and CDR3 were assigned using IMGT germline references. Reads were filtered out if the reads had weak V/J assignments (E-value above 1e-6), no CDR3, stop codons, out-of-frame junctions, or ambiguous translated residues. V3J clonotypes were defined by identical inferred V gene, J gene, and CDR3 amino acid sequence. To compute the percentage overlap between repertoires, the number of shared unique clonotypes was divided by the size of the smaller repertoire. Richness of each repertoire was evaluated using RTK rarefaction, the Chao1 estimator, and Recon v2.1 estimates of unobserved clonotypes. Generation probabilities for all TCRbeta clonotypes obtained by the gDNA method from a handful of donors were computed using OLGA. This immuneACCESS table, as held by TCRdb, lists in-frame sequences with V and J called but not all clones. Of the missing ones, under half trace to an unresolved V gene in checked studies; the others have no known cause. From that table come the V and J calls and clone size; the DNA was used to work out D and trimming. This sample has hundreds of thousands of clones in its table, and roughly 95% of those were observed once. 0.095% to 0.14% of the sample comes from the top ten.

The receptor was derived from a woman in her twenties or thirties in good health. Sample: naive CD8+ T cells sorted from blood. Explained via the paper, the cell subset or site label denotes: CD45RA+CCR7+. The chain employs TRBV27 and TRBJ1-2; TRBD1 might be the D gene, on 5 matching bases. The encoded CDR3 is CASSLEGNYGYTF. The nucleotide sequence is TGTGCCAGCAGTTTAGAGGGGAACTATGGCTACACCTTC.